Following are 28 T cell receptor beta chains from one sample sequenced in a study of cytomegalovirus exposure and HLA in healthy donors. Clones were read by immunoSEQ multiplex PCR, and TCRdb kept only the in-frame ones, dropping some. Of about 110,000 clones in the sample, roughly 95% are singletons; the top ten hold 0.67%. Sequenced input: PBMCs. Receptors originate from a woman aged 18-35 years in good health and CMV-seronegative.

The rearrangement uses TRBV10-3 and TRBJ1-5, with 9 bases matching TRBD1. The CDR3 covers 18 residues. The germline CDR1 and CDR2 sequences are ENHRY and SYGVKD. V shed 2 bases and J 2 bases; nucleotides not matched to a gene: 10. CDR3 loop: CAISEVRTGERGNQPQHF. CDR3 bases: TGTGCCATCAGTGAGGTCCGGACAGGGGAGCGGGGCAATCAGCCCCAGCATTTT.

The gene calls are TRBV6-1 and TRBJ2-5; TRBD1 might be the D (5 bases). Germline-derived CDR1 and CDR2 are MNHNS and SASEGT. Between the trimmed V and J ends, which lost 0 bases and 4 bases, there was a span of 9 bases. This CDR3 is 14 amino acids long. In nucleotides, the CDR3 is TGTGCCAGCAGTGAAGCGGGGCGAGGAGAGACCCAGTACTTC. Translated, it gives CASSEAGRGETQYF.

The V gene is TRBV6-5, the J gene TRBJ1-1, with no clear D. Germline loops: CDR1 MNHEY, CDR2 SVGAGI. Deletions cut 0 bases from V and 6 bases from J, with 14 bases between. The CDR3 runs to 15 residues. CDR3 loop: CASSYSPGYDPEAFF. CDR3 nucleotide sequence: TGTGCCAGCAGTTACTCCCCGGGTTACGATCCTGAAGCTTTCTTT.

This clone appeared a few times. The chain carries TRBV2 and TRBJ2-1; 8 bases align to TRBD2. Germline CDR1 and CDR2: SNHLY and FYNNEI. This CDR3 is built from 16 residues. V lost 6 bases to trimming and J lost 7 bases; unmatched junction nucleotides: 14. Here the CDR3 DNA reads TGTGCCAGCAGCGGTCTCGTCAGCGGGGGAGGGAATGAGCAGTTCTTC. It translates to CASSGLVSGGGNEQFF.

The chain links TRBV9 to TRBJ2-7, with 7 nucleotides matching TRBD1. The germline CDR1 and CDR2 sequences are SGDLS and YYNGEE. The ends lost 0 bases at V and 0 bases at J; junction bases unmatched: 6. This CDR3 has 16 amino acids. CDR3 sequence: CASSVDGRGSSYEQYF. CDR3 nucleotide sequence: TGTGCCAGCAGCGTAGATGGCAGGGGGAGCTCCTACGAGCAGTACTTC.

The count of this clone is one. The chain links TRBV15 to TRBJ2-1, with TRBD2 matching over 10 bases. Looked up from germline, CDR1 is LNHNV and CDR2 is YYDKDF (reference sequence). This CDR3 comprises 16 residues. Germline trimming cut 3 bases from V and 4 bases from J; bases unmatched to any gene: 6. The CDR3 loop is CATSSLPLAGYNEQFF. The CDR3 DNA follows: TGTGCCACCAGCAGCCTCCCACTAGCGGGGTACAATGAGCAGTTCTTC. The variable domain in full, completed from reference TRBV15 and TRBJ2-1, reads DAMVIQNPRYQVTQFGKPVTLSCSQTLNHNVMYWYQQKSSQAPKLLFHYYDKDFNNEADTPDNFQSRRPNTSFCFLDIRSPGLGDTAMYLCATSSLPLAGYNEQFFGPGTRLTVL.

V and J are TRBV18 and TRBJ2-7; unclear D gene. The V and J ends lost 1 base and 4 bases respectively, with 17 bases between them. Germline loops: CDR1 KGHSH, CDR2 LQKENI. The CDR3 runs 16 residues. CDR3 residues: CASSPLGYVGGYEQYF. As DNA, the CDR3 is TGTGCCAGCTCACCACTGGGTTATGTTGGCGGATACGAGCAGTACTTC. Based on the CDR3 plus reference TRBV18 and TRBJ2-7, the full variable domain is NAGVMQNPRHLVRRRGQEARLRCSPMKGHSHVYWYRQLPEEGLKFMVYLQKENIIDESGMPKERFSAEFPKEGPSILRIQQVVRGDSAAYFCASSPLGYVGGYEQYFGPGTRLTVT.

The J gene is TRBJ2-1, the V gene TRBV4-1, with D possibly being TRBD1 (6 bases). V lost 4 bases and J lost 1, with 14 bases in between. Germline assignment: CDR1 MGHRA and CDR2 YSYEKL. This CDR3 comprises 16 residues. The CDR3 DNA is TGCGCCAGCAGCCCGACCCAAGGGGGTTCCTACAATGAGCAGTTCTTC. Translating it yields CASSPTQGGSYNEQFF.

The chain employs TRBV2 and TRBJ2-3; 11 positions agree with TRBD2. After removal of 2 bases from V and 3 bases from J, the junction contained 4 bases not matched to a gene. Germline CDR1 reads SNHLY; CDR2 reads FYNNEI. CDR3 length: 16 amino acids. CDR3 nucleotide sequence: TGTGCCAGCAGTGAAAGGGCTAGCGGGAGGACAGATACGCAGTATTTT. It encodes CASSERASGRTDTQYF.

The chain recombines TRBV5-1 with TRBJ2-7; the match to TRBD1 covers 7 bases. Germline CDR1 is SGHRS and CDR2 is YFSETQ. The length of the CDR3 is 14 residues. The ends lost 6 bases at V and 3 bases at J; junction bases unmatched: 9. Here the CDR3 reads CASNTGTVSYEQYF. As DNA, the CDR3 is TGCGCCAGCAACACCGGGACAGTTAGCTACGAGCAGTACTTC. Based on the CDR3 plus reference TRBV5-1 and TRBJ2-7, the full variable domain is KAGVTQTPRYLIKTRGQQVTLSCSPISGHRSVSWYQQTPGQGLQFLFEYFSETQRNKGNFPGRFSGRQFSNSRSEMNVSTLELGDSALYLCASNTGTVSYEQYFGPGTRLTVT.

Written as DNA, the CDR3 is TGTGCCAGCAGCCTAGGGGACAGGGGGCCCAGCAGATATGGCTACACCTTC. Translated: CASSLGDRGPSRYGYTF. The rearrangement uses TRBV11-2 and TRBJ1-2; TRBD1 agrees at 12 bases. Germline CDR1 reads SGHAT; CDR2 reads FQNNGV. Germline trimming cut 5 bases from V and 5 bases from J; bases unmatched to any gene: 12. This CDR3 comprises 17 residues. Variable domain in full (rest from reference TRBV11-2 and TRBJ1-2): EAGVAQSPRYKIIEKRQSVAFWCNPISGHATLYWYQQILGQGPKLLIQFQNNGVVDDSQLPKDRFSAERLKGVDSTLKIQPAKLEDSAVYLCASSLGDRGPSRYGYTFGSGTRLTVV.

This clone was detected once. V and J are TRBV7-9 and TRBJ2-7; TRBD1 is a possible D gene (5 bases). This CDR3 is 13 amino acids long. Per the germline V gene, CDR1 is SEHNR and CDR2 is FQNEAQ (reference sequence). Trimming took 1 base from V and 7 from J, leaving 11 bases between them. The CDR3 DNA is TGTGCCAGCAGCTTAGTGGACAATCGGGAGCAGTACTTC. It translates to CASSLVDNREQYF.

The rearrangement uses TRBV19 and TRBJ2-3; TRBD1 aligns across 10 bases. The CDR3 runs 16 residues. V shed 3 bases, J shed 1 base, and the junction held 4 bases outside the gene matches. Germline CDR1 and CDR2: LNHDA and SQIVND (reference sequence). The CDR3 loop is CASSIGTGDRTDTQYF. CDR3 coding DNA: TGTGCCAGTAGTATCGGGACAGGGGATCGCACAGATACGCAGTATTTT. Together with reference TRBV19 and TRBJ2-3, the CDR3 gives the full variable domain: DGGITQSPKYLFRKEGQNVTLSCEQNLNHDAMYWYRQDPGQGLRLIYYSQIVNDFQKGDIAEGYSVSREKKESFPLTVTSAQKNPTAFYLCASSIGTGDRTDTQYFGPGTRLTVL.

The chain employs TRBV27 and TRBJ2-2; D not resolved. Germline values: CDR1 MNHEY, CDR2 SMNVEV (reference sequence). Trimming took 3 bases from V and 4 from J, leaving 15 bases between them. The CDR3 extends over 16 amino acids. This CDR3 reads CASSFSYLVGTGELFF. The CDR3 DNA reads as TGTGCCAGCAGTTTTTCCTATTTAGTTGGCACCGGGGAGCTGTTTTTT.

V is TRBV2 and J is TRBJ1-5, with 8 bases lining up with TRBD1. Germline lookup yields CDR1 SNHLY and CDR2 FYNNEI. J was trimmed by 8 bases and V by 6 bases; bases with no gene match: 12. The CDR3 loop spans 15 amino acids. CDR3 loop: CASSHVRQGPEPQHF. The DNA for the CDR3 is TGTGCCAGCAGCCACGTTAGACAGGGGCCAGAGCCCCAGCATTTT. Filled out from reference TRBV2 and TRBJ1-5, the complete variable domain reads EPEVTQTPSHQVTQMGQEVILRCVPISNHLYFYWYRQILGQKVEFLVSFYNNEISEKSEIFDDQFSVERPDGSNFTLKIRSTKLEDSAMYFCASSHVRQGPEPQHFGDGTRLSIL.

The chain combines TRBV5-6 with TRBJ2-5; 8 bases map to TRBD2. The germline gives CDR1 SGHDT, CDR2 YYEEEE. J lost 5 bases, V lost 4 bases, and 7 bases had no gene match. CDR3 length: 14 residues. CDR3 DNA: TGTGCCAGCAGCCTCTACGGGGGGGCGGAGACCCAGTACTTC. The encoded protein is CASSLYGGAETQYF.

The J gene is TRBJ2-3, the V gene TRBV5-1; possible D gene TRBD2, 6 bases. Trimming pared 4 bases from V and 0 bases from J, leaving 15 bases between. The CDR3 length is 16 residues. Germline assignment: CDR1 SGHRS and CDR2 YFSETQ. In DNA, the CDR3 is TGCGCCAGCAGCCAAACGCCGGGACTTAGCACAGATACGCAGTATTTT. Translation: CASSQTPGLSTDTQYF.

The J gene is TRBJ1-2, the V gene TRBV9; D possibly corresponds to TRBD1 (5 bases). Germline values: CDR1 SGDLS, CDR2 YYNGEE. CDR3 length: 14 amino acids. V was shortened by 4 bases and J by 5 bases, with 15 bases between the two germline ends. The DNA for the CDR3 is TGTGCCAGCAGCACAATCGGAGGGGATTATGGCTACACCTTC. Translation gives CASSTIGGDYGYTF.

The chain is built from TRBV7-9 and TRBJ1-2; D perhaps matches TRBD1 (5 bases). The V gene lost 5 bases and the J gene lost 2 bases, with 18 bases spanning the gap. The CDR3 spans 16 residues. Germline V lookup: CDR1 SEHNR, CDR2 FQNEAQ (reference sequence). CDR3 nucleotide sequence: TGTGCCAGCAGCCCGTCAACCAGGGTTGGGAACTATGGCTACACCTTC. Amino acid sequence: CASSPSTRVGNYGYTF.

The chain couples TRBV28 to TRBJ2-7, with 9 bases aligning to TRBD1. V trimming: 4 bases; J trimming: 12 bases; junction bases outside the gene matches: 4. CDR1 MDHEN and CDR2 SYDVKM come from the germline V gene. CDR3 length: 11 amino acids. The CDR3 is CASSSDRGLYF. CDR3 nucleotides: TGTGCCAGCAGTTCCGACAGGGGGTTGTACTTC.

The chain is built from TRBV28 and TRBJ1-1, with a weak D call TRBD1 (5 bases). Germline assignment: CDR1 MDHEN and CDR2 SYDVKM. The CDR3 runs 15 residues. V was shortened by 7 bases and J by 5 bases, with 20 bases between the two germline ends. The CDR3 reads CASTLVAPKGTEAFF. In DNA form, the CDR3 reads TGTGCCAGCACCCTAGTCGCCCCAAAGGGGACTGAAGCTTTCTTT.

The J gene is TRBJ1-2, the V gene TRBV7-3, with D possibly matching TRBD1 (5 bases). This CDR3 has 13 residues. Germline V gene lookup returns CDR1 SGHTA and CDR2 FQGTGA. V lost 1 base and J lost 8, with 11 bases in between. The CDR3 sequence is CASSLMGGDGYTF. The DNA for the CDR3 is TGTGCCAGCAGCTTAATGGGAGGGGACGGCTACACCTTC.

V gene TRBV19 combines with J gene TRBJ2-7, with D maybe TRBD1 (5 bases). Looked up from germline, CDR1 is LNHDA and CDR2 is SQIVND (reference sequence). V lost 5 bases, J lost 2 bases, and 16 bases lay in between. CDR3 length equals 15 residues. This chain's CDR3 is CASSLDTTLPYEQYF. In DNA form, the CDR3 reads TGTGCCAGTAGTCTGGACACCACCCTCCCCTACGAGCAGTACTTC. The variable domain in full, completed from reference TRBV19 and TRBJ2-7, reads DGGITQSPKYLFRKEGQNVTLSCEQNLNHDAMYWYRQDPGQGLRLIYYSQIVNDFQKGDIAEGYSVSREKKESFPLTVTSAQKNPTAFYLCASSLDTTLPYEQYFGPGTRLTVT.

The chain recombines TRBV7-9 with TRBJ2-3, with D unresolved. The germline V gene has CDR1 SEHNR and CDR2 FQNEAQ (reference sequence). The germline V and J ends were trimmed by 2 bases and 0 bases, with 3 bases remaining between them. The CDR3 has 13 amino acids. CDR3 residues: CASSLLSTDTQYF. The CDR3 nucleotides are TGTGCCAGCAGCTTACTTAGCACAGATACGCAGTATTTT.

The chain combines TRBV28 with TRBJ1-5, with TRBD1 matching over 8 bases. Per the germline V gene, CDR1 is MDHEN and CDR2 is SYDVKM. The CDR3 runs 15 residues. V lost 2 bases, J lost 4 bases, and 4 bases stayed unmatched. The CDR3, as DNA: TGTGCCAGCAGTTTAAACAGGGGGTCTAATCAGCCCCAGCATTTT. Translating gives CASSLNRGSNQPQHF.

The V gene is TRBV27, the J gene TRBJ2-1, with D possibly TRBD2 on 6 matching bases. This CDR3 is 16 amino acids long. Looked up from germline, CDR1 is MNHEY and CDR2 is SMNVEV (reference sequence). Trimming took off 8 bases at V and 5 bases at J, with 22 bases between the two ends. The CDR3 region is CASCSTTGTLNNEQFF. The CDR3 bases are TGTGCCAGCTGTTCGACCACCGGGACTCTTAACAATGAGCAGTTCTTC.

The chain uses TRBV25-1 and TRBJ1-1; a weak D match, TRBD1 (6 bases). V lost 3 bases and J lost 3, with 20 bases in between. The CDR3 consists of 17 residues. Germline V CDR1 and CDR2: MGHDK, SYGVNS. Here the CDR3 reads CASSEGRGGPRDTEAFF. CDR3 DNA sequence: TGTGCCAGCAGTGAGGGGAGGGGGGGTCCGAGGGACACTGAAGCTTTCTTT.

The chain is built from TRBV7-2 and TRBJ2-1; 16 positions agree with TRBD2. V lost 3 bases, J lost 15 bases, and 8 bases stayed unmatched. The CDR3 is 15 residues long. CDR1 and CDR2 (germline): SGHTA, FQGNSA. CDR3 nucleotides: TGTGCCAGCAGCTTTCCGGGACTAGCGGGGGGGCACCCGTTCTTC. It specifies CASSFPGLAGGHPFF.